The following is a T cell receptor beta chain sequence with its context. Its antigen is unknown. Without the conserved terminal phenylalanine or tryptophan, this CDR3 likely stems from a read error. V was clipped by 3 bases and J by 7 bases, with 10 bases between them. Germline V gene data show CDR1 as MNHEY and CDR2 as SMNVEV (reference sequence). The CDR3 runs 13 residues. The sample belongs to a study of T-cell memory formation after mild COVID-19. Points from the study as a whole: Second-wave clones peaking on day 37 lacked confirmed SARS-CoV-2 specificity.

TCRdb redid the calling of the 5' RACE reads with MiXCR, one entry per CDR3 protein. This table has about 310,000 distinct CDR3 sequences, around 15% appearing once. This sequence was found in a man between 18 and 29 years old who had mild COVID-19 (a few samples of this study predate the infection). Cell type and time point are not known. Sequenced material: PBMCs or a T cell subset sorted from them (not recorded which). The chain has TRBV27 and TRBJ2-1; weak D call: TRBD1 (6 bases). The CDR3 is CASSFAGENEQFL. Here the CDR3 DNA reads TGTGCCAGCAGTTTTGCAGGGGAAAATGAGCAGTTCTTA.